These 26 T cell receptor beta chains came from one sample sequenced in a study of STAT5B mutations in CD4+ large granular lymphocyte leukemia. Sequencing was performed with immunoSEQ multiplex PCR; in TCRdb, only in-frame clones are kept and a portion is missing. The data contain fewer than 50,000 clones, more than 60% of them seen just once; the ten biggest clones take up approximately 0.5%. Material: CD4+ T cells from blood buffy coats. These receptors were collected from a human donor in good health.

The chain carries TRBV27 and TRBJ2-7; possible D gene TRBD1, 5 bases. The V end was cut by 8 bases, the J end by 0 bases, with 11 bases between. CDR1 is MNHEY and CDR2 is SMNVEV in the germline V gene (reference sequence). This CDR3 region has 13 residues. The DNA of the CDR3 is TGTGCCAGCGGAAGACAGTACTCCTACGAGCAGTACTTC. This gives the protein CASGRQYSYEQYF.

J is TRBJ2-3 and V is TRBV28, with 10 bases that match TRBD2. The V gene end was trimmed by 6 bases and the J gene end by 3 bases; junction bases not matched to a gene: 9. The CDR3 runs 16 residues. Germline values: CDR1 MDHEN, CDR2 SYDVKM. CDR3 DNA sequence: TGTGCCAGCAGCCCCCTAGCGGGAGTTCGTACAGATACGCAGTATTTT. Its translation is CASSPLAGVRTDTQYF.

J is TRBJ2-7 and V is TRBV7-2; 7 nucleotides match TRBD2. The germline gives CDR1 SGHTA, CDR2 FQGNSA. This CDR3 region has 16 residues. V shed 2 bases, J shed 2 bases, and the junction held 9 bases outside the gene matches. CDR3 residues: CASSLKSGTTPYEQYF. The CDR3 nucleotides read TGTGCCAGCAGCTTAAAGAGCGGGACTACCCCCTACGAGCAGTACTTC.

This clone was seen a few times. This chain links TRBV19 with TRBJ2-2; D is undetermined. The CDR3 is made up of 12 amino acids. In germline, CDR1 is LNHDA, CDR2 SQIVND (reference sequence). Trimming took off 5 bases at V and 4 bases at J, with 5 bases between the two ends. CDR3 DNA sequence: TGTGCCAGTAGTCTAGGCACCGGGGAGCTGTTTTTT. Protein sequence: CASSLGTGELFF. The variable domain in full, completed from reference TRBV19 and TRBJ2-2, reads DGGITQSPKYLFRKEGQNVTLSCEQNLNHDAMYWYRQDPGQGLRLIYYSQIVNDFQKGDIAEGYSVSREKKESFPLTVTSAQKNPTAFYLCASSLGTGELFFGEGSRLTVL.

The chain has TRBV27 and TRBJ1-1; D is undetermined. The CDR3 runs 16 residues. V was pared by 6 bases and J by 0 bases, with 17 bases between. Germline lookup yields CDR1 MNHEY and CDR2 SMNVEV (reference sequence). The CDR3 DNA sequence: TGTGCCAGCAGGGAACTCGGGAGAGGGTTGAACACTGAAGCTTTCTTT. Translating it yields CASRELGRGLNTEAFF.

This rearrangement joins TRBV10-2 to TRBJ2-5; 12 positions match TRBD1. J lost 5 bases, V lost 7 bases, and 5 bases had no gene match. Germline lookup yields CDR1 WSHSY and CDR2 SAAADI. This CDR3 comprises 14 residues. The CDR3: CASMGTGGDETQYF. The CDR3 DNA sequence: TGCGCCAGCATGGGGACAGGGGGCGACGAGACCCAGTACTTC.

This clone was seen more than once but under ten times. The CDR3 reads CASSKLAGRLTGELFF. The DNA for the CDR3 is TGTGCCAGCAGTAAACTAGCGGGTAGACTAACCGGGGAGCTGTTTTTT. This chain uses TRBV5-4 with TRBJ2-2; 9 bases align to TRBD2. Germline lookup yields CDR1 SGHNT and CDR2 YYREEE (reference sequence). Germline trimming cut 5 bases from V and 5 bases from J; bases unmatched to any gene: 10. There are 16 residues in the CDR3.

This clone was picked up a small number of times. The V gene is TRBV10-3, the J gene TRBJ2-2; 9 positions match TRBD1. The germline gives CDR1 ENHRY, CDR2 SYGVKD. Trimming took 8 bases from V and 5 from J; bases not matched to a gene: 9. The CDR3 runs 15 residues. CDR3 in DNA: TGTGCCATCTCAAAACAGGGGGCGCCGACCGGGGAGCTGTTTTTT. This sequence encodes CAISKQGAPTGELFF.

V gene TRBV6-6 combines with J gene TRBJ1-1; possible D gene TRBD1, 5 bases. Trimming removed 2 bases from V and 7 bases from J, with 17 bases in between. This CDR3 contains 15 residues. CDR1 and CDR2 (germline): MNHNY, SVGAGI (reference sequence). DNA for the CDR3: TGTGCCAGCAGTTACCTGGATCTTCCGGGGCTTGAAGCTTTCTTT. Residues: CASSYLDLPGLEAFF.

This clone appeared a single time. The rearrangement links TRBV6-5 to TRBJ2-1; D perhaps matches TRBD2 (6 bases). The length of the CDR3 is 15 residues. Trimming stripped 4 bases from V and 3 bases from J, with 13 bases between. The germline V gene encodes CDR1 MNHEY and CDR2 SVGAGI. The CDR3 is CASSSGRTLYNEQFF. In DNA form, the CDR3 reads TGTGCCAGCAGTTCGGGGAGGACCCTCTACAATGAGCAGTTCTTC.

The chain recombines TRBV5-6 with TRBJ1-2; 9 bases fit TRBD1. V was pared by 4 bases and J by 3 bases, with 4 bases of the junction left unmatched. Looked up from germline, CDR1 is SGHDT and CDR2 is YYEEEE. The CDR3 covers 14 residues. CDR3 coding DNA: TGTGCCAGCAGCCCCGGGACAGGGTACTATGGCTACACCTTC. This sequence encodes CASSPGTGYYGYTF.

CDR3 protein: CASSSSFAETQYF. The CDR3 DNA sequence: TGTGCCAGCAGCTCCAGTTTTGCGGAGACCCAGTACTTC. The chain has TRBV11-3 and TRBJ2-5; no clear D. This CDR3 has 13 amino acids. Between the trimmed V and J ends, which lost 4 bases and 5 bases, there was a span of 11 bases. CDR1 and CDR2 from the germline V gene are SGHNT and YENEEA.

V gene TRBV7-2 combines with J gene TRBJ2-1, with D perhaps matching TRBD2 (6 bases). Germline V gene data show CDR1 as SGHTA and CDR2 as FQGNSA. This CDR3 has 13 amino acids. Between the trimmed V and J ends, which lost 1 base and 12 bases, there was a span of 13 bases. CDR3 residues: CASSLGGFGRQFF. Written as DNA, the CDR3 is TGTGCCAGCAGCTTAGGGGGCTTCGGGAGGCAGTTCTTC. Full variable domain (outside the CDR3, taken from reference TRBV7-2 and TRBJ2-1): GAGVSQSPSNKVTEKGKDVELRCDPISGHTALYWYRQSLGQGLEFLIYFQGNSAPDKSGLPSDRFSAERTGGSVSTLTIQRTQQEDSAVYLCASSLGGFGRQFFGPGTRLTVL.

As DNA, the CDR3 is TGTGCCAGCAGGCTGGACCTGAGCTACGAGCAGTACTTC. Translation gives CASRLDLSYEQYF. This chain connects TRBV6-5 to TRBJ2-7; D is undetermined. With 6 bases removed from V and 3 bases from J, the gap between germline ends came to 12 bases. CDR1 and CDR2 from the germline V gene are MNHEY and SVGAGI. The CDR3 loop spans 13 amino acids.

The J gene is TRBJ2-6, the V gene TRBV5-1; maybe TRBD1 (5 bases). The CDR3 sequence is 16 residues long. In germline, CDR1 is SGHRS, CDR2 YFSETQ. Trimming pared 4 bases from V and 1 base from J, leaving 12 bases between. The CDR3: CASSEDSGSGANVLTF. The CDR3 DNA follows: TGCGCCAGCAGCGAAGACTCAGGGTCTGGGGCCAACGTCCTGACTTTC.

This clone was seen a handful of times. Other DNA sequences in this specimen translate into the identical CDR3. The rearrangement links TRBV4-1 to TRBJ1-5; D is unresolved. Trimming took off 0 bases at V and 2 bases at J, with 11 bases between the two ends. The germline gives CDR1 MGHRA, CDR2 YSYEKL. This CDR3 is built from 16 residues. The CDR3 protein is CASSQDGGIGNQPQHF. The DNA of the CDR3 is TGCGCCAGCAGCCAAGATGGTGGGATTGGCAATCAGCCCCAGCATTTT.

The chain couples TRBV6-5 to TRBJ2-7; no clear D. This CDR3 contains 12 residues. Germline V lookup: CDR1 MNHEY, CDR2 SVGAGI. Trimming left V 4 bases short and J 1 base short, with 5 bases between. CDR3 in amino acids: CASSSRSYEQYF. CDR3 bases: TGTGCCAGCAGTTCCAGGTCCTACGAGCAGTACTTC.

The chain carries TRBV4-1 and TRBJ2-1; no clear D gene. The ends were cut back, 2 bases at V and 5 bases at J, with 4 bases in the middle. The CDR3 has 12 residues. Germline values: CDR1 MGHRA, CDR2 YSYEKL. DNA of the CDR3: TGCGCCAGCAGCCAAATGGACAATGAGCAGTTCTTC. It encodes CASSQMDNEQFF.

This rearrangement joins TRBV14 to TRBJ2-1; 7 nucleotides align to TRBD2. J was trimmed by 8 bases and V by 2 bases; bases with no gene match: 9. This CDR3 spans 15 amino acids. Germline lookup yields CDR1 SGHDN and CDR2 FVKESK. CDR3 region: CASSQRTRTPYEQFF. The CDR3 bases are TGTGCCAGCAGCCAACGGACTAGAACCCCCTATGAGCAGTTCTTC.

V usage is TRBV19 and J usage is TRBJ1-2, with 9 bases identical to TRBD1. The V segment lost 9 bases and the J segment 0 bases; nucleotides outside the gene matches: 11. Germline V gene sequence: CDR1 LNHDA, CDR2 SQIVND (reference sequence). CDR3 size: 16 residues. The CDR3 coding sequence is TGTGCCAGCAACGGACAGGGGTATCCCTCTAACTATGGCTACACCTTC. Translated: CASNGQGYPSNYGYTF.

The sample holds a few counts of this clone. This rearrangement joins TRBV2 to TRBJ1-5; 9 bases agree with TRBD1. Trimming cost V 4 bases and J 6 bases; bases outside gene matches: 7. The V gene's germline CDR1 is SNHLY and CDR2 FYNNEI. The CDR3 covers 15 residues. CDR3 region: CASSATGTGIQPQHF. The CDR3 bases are TGTGCCAGCAGTGCCACCGGGACAGGGATTCAGCCCCAGCATTTT.

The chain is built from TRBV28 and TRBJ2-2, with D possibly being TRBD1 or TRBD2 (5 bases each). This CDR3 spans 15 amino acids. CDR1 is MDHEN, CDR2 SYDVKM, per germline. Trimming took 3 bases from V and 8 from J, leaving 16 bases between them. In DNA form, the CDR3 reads TGTGCCAGCAGTTTGGCCGGGACCATCCCAGGGGAGCTGTTTTTT. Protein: CASSLAGTIPGELFF.

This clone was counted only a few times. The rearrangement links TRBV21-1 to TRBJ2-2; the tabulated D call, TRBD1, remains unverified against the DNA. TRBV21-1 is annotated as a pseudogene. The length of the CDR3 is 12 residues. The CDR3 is CARGHRRRELFF. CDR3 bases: TGTGCCAGGGGACACCGGCGCAGGGAGCTGTTTTTT.

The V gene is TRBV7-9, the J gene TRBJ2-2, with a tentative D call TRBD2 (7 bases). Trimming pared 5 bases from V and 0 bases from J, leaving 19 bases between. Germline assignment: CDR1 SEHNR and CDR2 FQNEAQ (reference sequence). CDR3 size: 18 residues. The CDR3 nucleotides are TGTGCCAGCAGCCGGAGGGGGGGTTGGACAACGAACACCGGGGAGCTGTTTTTT. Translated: CASSRRGGWTTNTGELFF.

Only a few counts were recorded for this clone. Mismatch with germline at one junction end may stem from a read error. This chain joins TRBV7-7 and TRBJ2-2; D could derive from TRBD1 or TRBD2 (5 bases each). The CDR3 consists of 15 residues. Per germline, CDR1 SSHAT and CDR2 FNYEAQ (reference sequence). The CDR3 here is CASSLGTANTGELFF. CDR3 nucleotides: TGTGCTAGCAGCCTTGGGACGGCGAACACCGGGGAGCTGTTTTTT.

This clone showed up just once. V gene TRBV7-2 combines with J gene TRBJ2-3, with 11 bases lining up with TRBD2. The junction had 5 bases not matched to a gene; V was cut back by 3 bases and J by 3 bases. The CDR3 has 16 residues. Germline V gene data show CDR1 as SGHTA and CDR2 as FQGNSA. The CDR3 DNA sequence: TGTGCCAGCAGCTTCGGTACTAGCGGGAGTACAGATACGCAGTATTTT. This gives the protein CASSFGTSGSTDTQYF.